The next 30 T cell receptor beta chains were all read from a single sample in a study of shared clonotypes between healthy human individuals. Naive CD8 cells lacked CD45RO and underwent positive selection for CCR7, leaving out terminally differentiated effector memory CD45RA+ cells. TCRdb keeps only in-frame clones here, not all; method: immunoSEQ multiplex PCR. The profile covers about 2.1 million clones, with around 93% appearing a single time and less than 2% taken by the ten largest. Sequenced: naive CD8+ T cells from PBMCs. These receptors originate from a man aged 18 to 30 in good health. Some clones in this sample may be carry-over from other donors' samples.

The chain is built from TRBV6-6 and TRBJ2-2; D is uncertain. Per germline, CDR1 MNHNY and CDR2 SVGAGI (reference sequence). V lost 10 bases and J lost 4, with 7 bases in between. The length of the CDR3 is 11 residues. Written as DNA, the CDR3 is TGTGCCACCTCACTCACCGGGGAGCTGTTTTTT. Its translation is CATSLTGELFF.

The chain combines TRBV6-5 with TRBJ1-5; possibly TRBD1 for D (5 bases). The CDR3 has 14 amino acids. Germline V gene sequence: CDR1 MNHEY, CDR2 SVGAGI. V was shortened by 7 bases and J by 7 bases, with 17 bases between the two germline ends. For the CDR3, the DNA is TGTGCCAGCAATAACCTGGGGGAGTGGCAGCCCCAGCATTTT. This sequence encodes CASNNLGEWQPQHF.

V usage is TRBV2 and J usage is TRBJ1-1; D ambiguous. The length of the CDR3 is 13 residues. The germline V gene encodes CDR1 SNHLY and CDR2 FYNNEI. Deletions cut 4 bases from V and 1 base from J, with 7 bases between. As DNA, the CDR3 is TGTGCCAGCAGTGTAGGTGCGAACACTGAAGCTTTCTTT. Translated: CASSVGANTEAFF.

The rearrangement joins TRBV12-5 to TRBJ2-1; TRBD1 or TRBD2 may be the D gene (5 bases each). V was trimmed by 7 bases and J by 9 bases, leaving 13 bases between them. Germline V gives CDR1 LGHNT, CDR2 FRNRAP. The CDR3 extends over 12 amino acids. CDR3 bases: TGTGCTAGTGCCATAGGTGGGGGTGAGCAGTTCTTC. It encodes CASAIGGGEQFF.

This clone occurred once. The V gene is TRBV6-1, the J gene TRBJ1-5; D is perhaps TRBD1 (6 bases). Germline V lookup: CDR1 MNHNS, CDR2 SASEGT. This CDR3 has 15 residues. The V and J ends lost 2 bases and 4 bases respectively, with 12 bases between them. The DNA of the CDR3 is TGTGCCAGCAGTGAATGGGTAGGGGGGAATCAGCCCCAGCATTTT. The encoded protein is CASSEWVGGNQPQHF.

The genes are TRBV19 and TRBJ2-7; maybe TRBD1 (6 bases). Germline assignment: CDR1 LNHDA and CDR2 SQIVND (reference sequence). Trimming left V 7 bases short and J 0 bases short, with 13 bases between. This CDR3 has 14 residues. This CDR3 reads CASTTGPSSYEQYF. The DNA for the CDR3 is TGTGCCAGTACTACAGGGCCCAGCTCCTACGAGCAGTACTTC.

This clone has only a few counts. The chain combines TRBV19 with TRBJ1-1; D might be TRBD1 (5 bases). From germline, CDR1 is LNHDA and CDR2 SQIVND (reference sequence). V lost 6 bases, J lost 5 bases, and 13 bases lay in between. The CDR3 totals 13 residues. The chain's CDR3 is CASSLARGTEAFF. DNA for the CDR3: TGTGCCAGTAGCCTCGCAAGGGGTACTGAAGCTTTCTTT.

V gene TRBV30 combines with J gene TRBJ2-3, with D tentatively TRBD2 (6 bases). CDR1 and CDR2 (germline): GTSNPN, SVGIG (reference sequence). The CDR3 extends over 16 amino acids. Trimming shortened V by 2 bases and J by 1 base, and 16 bases separated the two germline ends. CDR3 DNA: TGTGCCTGGAGTATCCCCAAGCGGGTGGGCACAGATACGCAGTATTTT. It is translated as CAWSIPKRVGTDTQYF.

This rearrangement joins TRBV28 to TRBJ1-5; a weak D match, TRBD1 (6 bases). The germline V gene encodes CDR1 MDHEN and CDR2 SYDVKM. There are 16 residues in the CDR3. V lost 3 bases and J lost 2, with 14 bases in between. The CDR3 protein is CASSFGFRGGNQPQHF. CDR3 bases: TGTGCCAGCAGTTTTGGTTTCAGGGGTGGCAATCAGCCCCAGCATTTT.

The genes are TRBV10-3 and TRBJ1-5; no definite D call. Germline V gene sequence: CDR1 ENHRY, CDR2 SYGVKD. Deletions cut 3 bases from V and 0 bases from J, with 6 bases between. The CDR3 runs to 14 residues. CDR3 bases: TGTGCCATCAGTGATCTGGTTAGCAATCAGCCCCAGCATTTT. Encoded protein: CAISDLVSNQPQHF.

This chain joins TRBV7-9 and TRBJ1-2; the match to TRBD1 covers 7 bases. Trimming cost V 1 base and J 4 bases; bases outside gene matches: 15. CDR1 is SEHNR and CDR2 is FQNEAQ in the germline V gene (reference sequence). The CDR3 contains 18 residues. The CDR3 nucleotides read TGTGCCAGCAGCTTAGTAACCCTAAGTACGACAGGGACCTATGGCTACACCTTC. Translated: CASSLVTLSTTGTYGYTF.

The CDR3 coding sequence is TGTGCCAGCAAATGGTACGGATACTCCTACGAGCAGTACTTC. Protein sequence: CASKWYGYSYEQYF. The gene calls are TRBV13 and TRBJ2-7; D is unresolved. Germline-derived CDR1 and CDR2 are PRHDT and FYEKMQ (reference sequence). Trimming took 7 bases from V and 0 from J, leaving 13 bases between them. The CDR3 runs 14 residues.

The chain recombines TRBV6-5 with TRBJ2-1; 8 positions agree with TRBD1. CDR3 length: 15 residues. Trimming removed 4 bases from V and 8 bases from J; junction bases left unmatched: 10. The germline V gene encodes CDR1 MNHEY and CDR2 SVGAGI. This chain's CDR3 is CASSLGRGRQDEQFF. CDR3 DNA: TGTGCCAGCAGTTTGGGCAGGGGGCGTCAGGATGAGCAGTTCTTC.

In its sample, this clone was seen once. The rearrangement joins TRBV11-2 to TRBJ2-1; D may correspond to TRBD1 or TRBD2 (6 bases each). This CDR3 is built from 15 residues. V was cut by 5 bases and J by 7 bases, with 18 bases left in between. Germline V CDR1 and CDR2: SGHAT, FQNNGV. The CDR3 sequence: CASSASRGPGNEQFF. In DNA, the CDR3 is TGTGCCAGCAGCGCTAGTCGGGGGCCTGGGAATGAGCAGTTCTTC.

This chain joins TRBV9 and TRBJ2-3; D ambiguous. Per the germline V gene, CDR1 is SGDLS and CDR2 is YYNGEE. This CDR3 region has 12 residues. V dropped 4 bases and J dropped 3 bases, with 6 bases sitting between them. The CDR3 sequence is CASSTETDTQYF. The CDR3 DNA sequence: TGTGCCAGCAGCACCGAGACAGATACGCAGTATTTT.

V and J are TRBV2 and TRBJ2-5, with a tentative D call TRBD1 (6 bases). CDR3 length equals 14 residues. Trimming took off 3 bases at V and 1 base at J, with 9 bases between the two ends. Germline V gene sequence: CDR1 SNHLY, CDR2 FYNNEI. CDR3 residues: CASSEGAGQETQYF. The CDR3 DNA reads TGTGCCAGCAGTGAGGGGGCAGGCCAAGAGACCCAGTACTTC.

This clone has a handful of counts. At one end, the junction sequence differs from germline, possibly due to a read error. Other DNA sequences in this sample translate to the same CDR3. The chain couples TRBV7-9 to TRBJ1-1, with TRBD1 matching over 7 bases. Per germline, CDR1 SEHNR and CDR2 FQNEAQ (reference sequence). The CDR3 covers 12 residues. CDR3 amino acids: CASSLEGAEAFF. DNA of the CDR3: TGTGCCAGCAGCTTAGAGGGGGCTGAGGCTTTCTTT. Complete variable domain (other parts from reference TRBV7-9 and TRBJ1-1): DTGVSQNPRHKITKRGQNVTFRCDPISEHNRLYWYRQTLGQGPEFLTYFQNEAQLEKSRLLSDRFSAERPKGSFSTLEIQRTEQGDSAMYLCASSLEGAEAFFGQGTRLTVV.

The chain recombines TRBV9 with TRBJ2-6; D remains unclear. The CDR3 is 18 residues long. V shed 3 bases and J shed 0 bases, with 16 bases lying between them. Germline assignment: CDR1 SGDLS and CDR2 YYNGEE. This chain's CDR3 is CASSGGPGRFSGANVLTF. CDR3 sequence (DNA): TGTGCCAGCAGCGGAGGTCCGGGCCGATTCTCTGGGGCCAACGTCCTGACTTTC. The full variable domain, its missing parts supplied by reference TRBV9 and TRBJ2-6, is DSGVTQTPKHLITATGQRVTLRCSPRSGDLSVYWYQQSLDQGLQFLIQYYNGEERAKGNILERFSAQQFPDLHSELNLSSLELGDSALYFCASSGGPGRFSGANVLTFGAGSRLTVL.

This clone was picked up one time. The V and J genes are TRBV28 and TRBJ2-7, with D possibly TRBD1 on 5 matching bases. Trimming shortened V by 4 bases and J by 0 bases, and 13 bases separated the two germline ends. The CDR3 has 15 residues. Germline V CDR1 and CDR2: MDHEN, SYDVKM. As DNA, the CDR3 is TGTGCCAGCAGTTCTGGACACCTCAACTCCTACGAGCAGTACTTC. Translating it yields CASSSGHLNSYEQYF.

V is TRBV5-1 and J is TRBJ2-5, with D possibly matching TRBD1 (5 bases). V was shortened by 5 bases and J by 1 base, with 9 bases between the two germline ends. The CDR3 spans 13 residues. CDR1 is SGHRS and CDR2 is YFSETQ in the germline V gene. The CDR3 region is CASRATAQETQYF. In nucleotides, the CDR3 is TGCGCCAGCAGGGCGACAGCCCAAGAGACCCAGTACTTC.

The rearrangement links TRBV4-2 to TRBJ2-5, with D unresolved. The CDR3 length is 13 residues. Between the trimmed V and J ends, which lost 0 bases and 5 bases, there was a span of 7 bases. CDR1 LGHNA and CDR2 YNFKEQ come from the germline V gene. The CDR3 nucleotides read TGTGCCAGCAGCCAAGAAATTGTGGAGACCCAGTACTTC. This codes for CASSQEIVETQYF.

This chain joins TRBV9 and TRBJ2-2; no firm D call. Germline V lookup: CDR1 SGDLS, CDR2 YYNGEE. The CDR3 sequence is 12 residues long. Trimming cost V 6 bases and J 5 bases, with 8 bases left between them. For the CDR3, the DNA is TGTGCCAGCACCAGTCCTACCGGGGAGCTGTTTTTT. This encodes CASTSPTGELFF.

The count of this clone is one. This rearrangement joins TRBV28 to TRBJ1-5; D is perhaps TRBD1 (5 bases). From germline, CDR1 is MDHEN and CDR2 SYDVKM. This CDR3 region has 16 residues. The V end lost 3 bases, the J end lost 3 bases, and 15 bases lay between the germline ends. CDR3 sequence: CASSFPRGLTNQPQHF. CDR3 sequence (DNA): TGTGCCAGCAGTTTTCCAAGGGGATTGACCAATCAGCCCCAGCATTTT.

CDR3 DNA sequence: TGTGCCAGCAGTTTAGCCGGACCCGGTTCGGTTGAGACCCAGTACTTC. Translating gives CASSLAGPGSVETQYF. The chain recombines TRBV28 with TRBJ2-5, with D uncertain. Germline V lookup: CDR1 MDHEN, CDR2 SYDVKM. This CDR3 has 16 amino acids. The germline V and J ends were trimmed by 2 bases and 5 bases, with 18 bases remaining between them.

This chain joins TRBV4-2 and TRBJ2-7; 8 positions agree with TRBD1. The CDR3 length is 14 residues. The junction had 8 bases not matched to a gene; V was cut back by 4 bases and J by 6 bases. Germline CDR1 is LGHNA and CDR2 is YNFKEQ. The CDR3 sequence is CASSLGTGGAEQYF. CDR3 DNA: TGTGCCAGCAGCCTTGGGACAGGCGGCGCCGAGCAGTACTTC.

The V gene is TRBV21-1, the J gene TRBJ2-3; the table's D call TRBD2 went unverified against the DNA. TRBV21-1 is an annotated pseudogene. The CDR3 totals 16 residues. The CDR3 sequence is CARELAGAEASDTQYF. In DNA form, the CDR3 reads TGTGCCAGGGAGTTGGCGGGGGCGGAAGCATCAGATACGCAGTATTTT.

The chain couples TRBV11-2 to TRBJ2-7; D not resolved. V was pared by 8 bases and J by 2 bases, with 13 bases between. Germline loops: CDR1 SGHAT, CDR2 FQNNGV. The length of the CDR3 is 13 residues. CDR3 residues: CASPAGLAYEQYF. DNA for the CDR3: TGTGCCAGCCCTGCCGGATTAGCCTACGAGCAGTACTTC.

The chain is built from TRBV29-1 and TRBJ1-2; 7 bases match TRBD1. This CDR3 contains 15 residues. CDR1 and CDR2 (germline): SQVTM, ANQGSEA. The ends lost 0 bases at V and 3 bases at J; junction bases unmatched: 7. The CDR3 loop is CSVEDIDRAYYGYTF. The CDR3 nucleotides read TGCAGCGTTGAAGATATAGACAGGGCTTACTATGGCTACACCTTC.

The chain joins TRBV28 to TRBJ1-2; weak D call: TRBD1 (5 bases). This CDR3 has 15 residues. Trimming pared 4 bases from V and 3 bases from J, leaving 15 bases between. Germline-derived CDR1 and CDR2 are MDHEN and SYDVKM. The chain's CDR3 is CASSSRQGWDYGYTF. In DNA, the CDR3 is TGTGCCAGCAGTTCTAGGCAGGGTTGGGACTATGGCTACACCTTC.

This chain connects TRBV4-1 to TRBJ1-5; D call uncertain. CDR1 MGHRA and CDR2 YSYEKL come from the germline V gene. V lost 0 bases and J lost 6, with 15 bases in between. The CDR3 extends over 16 amino acids. The CDR3 DNA reads as TGCGCCAGCAGCCAAGATCGTATACAGATCCTTCAGCCCCAGCATTTT. Translation: CASSQDRIQILQPQHF.